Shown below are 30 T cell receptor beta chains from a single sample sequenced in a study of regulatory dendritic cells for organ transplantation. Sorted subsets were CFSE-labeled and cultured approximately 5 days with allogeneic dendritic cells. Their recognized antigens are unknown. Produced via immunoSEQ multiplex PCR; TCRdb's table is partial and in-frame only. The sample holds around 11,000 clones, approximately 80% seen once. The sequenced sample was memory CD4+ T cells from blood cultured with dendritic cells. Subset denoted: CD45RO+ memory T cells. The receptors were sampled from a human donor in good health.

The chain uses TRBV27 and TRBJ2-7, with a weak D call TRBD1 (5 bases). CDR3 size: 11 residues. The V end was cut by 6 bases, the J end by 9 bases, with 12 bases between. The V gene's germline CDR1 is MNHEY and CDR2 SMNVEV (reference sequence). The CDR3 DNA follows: TGTGCCAGCAGCGCAAGACAGACGCAGTACTTC. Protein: CASSARQTQYF.

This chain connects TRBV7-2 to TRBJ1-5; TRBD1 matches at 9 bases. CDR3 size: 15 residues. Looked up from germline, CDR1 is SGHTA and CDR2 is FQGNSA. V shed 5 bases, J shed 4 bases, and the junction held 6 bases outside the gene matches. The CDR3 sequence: CASSNTGGGNQPQHF. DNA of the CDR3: TGTGCCAGCAGCAATACAGGGGGCGGGAATCAGCCCCAGCATTTT.

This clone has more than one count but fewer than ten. The CDR3 reads CASRTPTGSYYEQYF. In DNA form, the CDR3 reads TGTGCCAGCAGAACCCCGACAGGGAGTTACTACGAGCAGTACTTC. This chain uses TRBV6-6 with TRBJ2-7, with 7 bases lining up with TRBD1. The V gene's germline CDR1 is MNHNY and CDR2 SVGAGI (reference sequence). The V gene end was trimmed by 6 bases and the J gene end by 3 bases; junction bases not matched to a gene: 11. The CDR3 consists of 15 residues.

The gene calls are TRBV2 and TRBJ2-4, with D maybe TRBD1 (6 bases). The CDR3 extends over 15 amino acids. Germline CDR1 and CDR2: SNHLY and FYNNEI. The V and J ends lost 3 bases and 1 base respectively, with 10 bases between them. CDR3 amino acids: CASSEDQGAKNIQYF. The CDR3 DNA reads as TGTGCCAGCAGTGAGGATCAGGGGGCCAAAAACATTCAGTACTTC.

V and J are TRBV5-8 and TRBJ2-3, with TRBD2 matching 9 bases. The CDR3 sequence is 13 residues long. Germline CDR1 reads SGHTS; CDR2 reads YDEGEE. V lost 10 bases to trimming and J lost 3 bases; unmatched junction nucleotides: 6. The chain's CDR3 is CAPRRGGTDTQYF. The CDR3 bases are TGTGCCCCCAGGCGGGGGGGAACAGATACGCAGTATTTT.

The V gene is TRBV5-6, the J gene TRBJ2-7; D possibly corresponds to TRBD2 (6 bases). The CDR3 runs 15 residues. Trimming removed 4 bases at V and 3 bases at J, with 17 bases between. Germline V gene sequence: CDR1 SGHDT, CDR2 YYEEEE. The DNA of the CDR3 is TGTGCCAGCAGCGGGGGACTCCAATCATTCTACGAGCAGTACTTC. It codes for CASSGGLQSFYEQYF.

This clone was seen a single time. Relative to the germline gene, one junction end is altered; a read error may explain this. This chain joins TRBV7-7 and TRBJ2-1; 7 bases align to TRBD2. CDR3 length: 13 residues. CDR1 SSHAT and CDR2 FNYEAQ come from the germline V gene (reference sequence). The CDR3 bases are TGTGCTAGCAGCTTAGTAGCGGGCTATGAGCAGTTCTTC. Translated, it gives CASSLVAGYEQFF.

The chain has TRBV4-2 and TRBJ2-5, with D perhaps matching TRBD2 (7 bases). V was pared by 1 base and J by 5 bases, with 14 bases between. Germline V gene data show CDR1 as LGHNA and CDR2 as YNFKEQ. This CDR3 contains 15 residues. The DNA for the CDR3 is TGTGCCAGCAGCCAAGGGCGAGGGGGGGCGGAGACCCAGTACTTC. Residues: CASSQGRGGAETQYF.

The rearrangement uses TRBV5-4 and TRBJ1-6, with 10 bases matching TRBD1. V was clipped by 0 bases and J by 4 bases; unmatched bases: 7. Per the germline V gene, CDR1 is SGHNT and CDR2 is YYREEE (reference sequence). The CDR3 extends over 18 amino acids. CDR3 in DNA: TGTGCCAGCAGCTTGGGGGGACAGGGGAAGCTTTATAATTCACCCCTCCACTTT. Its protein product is CASSLGGQGKLYNSPLHF.

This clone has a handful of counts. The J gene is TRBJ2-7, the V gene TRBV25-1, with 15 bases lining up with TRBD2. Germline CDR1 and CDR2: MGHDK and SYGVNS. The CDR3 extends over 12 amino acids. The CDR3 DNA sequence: TGTGCAGTTGGGACTAGCGGGAGGTGGCAGTACTTC. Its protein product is CAVGTSGRWQYF.

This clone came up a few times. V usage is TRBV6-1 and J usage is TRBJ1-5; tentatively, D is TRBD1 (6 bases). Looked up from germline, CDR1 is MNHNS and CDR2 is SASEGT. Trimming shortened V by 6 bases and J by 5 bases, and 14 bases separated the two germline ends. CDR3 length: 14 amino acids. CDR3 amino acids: CASRSQGRYQPQHF. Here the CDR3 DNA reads TGTGCCAGCAGATCCCAGGGGAGATATCAGCCCCAGCATTTT.

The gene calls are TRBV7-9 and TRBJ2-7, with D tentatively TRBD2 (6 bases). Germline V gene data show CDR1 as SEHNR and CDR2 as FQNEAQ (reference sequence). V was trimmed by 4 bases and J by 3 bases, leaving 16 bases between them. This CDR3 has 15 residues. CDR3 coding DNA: TGTGCCAGCAGCTCATTTGGGGGGAGTTTCTACGAGCAGTACTTC. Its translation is CASSSFGGSFYEQYF.

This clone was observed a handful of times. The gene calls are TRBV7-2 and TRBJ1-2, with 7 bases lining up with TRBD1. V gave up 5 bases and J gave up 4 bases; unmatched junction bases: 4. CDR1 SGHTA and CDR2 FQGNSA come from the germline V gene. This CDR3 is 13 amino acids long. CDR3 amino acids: CASSPDRAYGYTF. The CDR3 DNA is TGTGCCAGCAGCCCCGACAGGGCCTATGGCTACACCTTC. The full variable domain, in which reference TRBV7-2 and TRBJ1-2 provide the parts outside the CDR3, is GAGVSQSPSNKVTEKGKDVELRCDPISGHTALYWYRQSLGQGLEFLIYFQGNSAPDKSGLPSDRFSAERTGGSVSTLTIQRTQQEDSAVYLCASSPDRAYGYTFGSGTRLTVV.

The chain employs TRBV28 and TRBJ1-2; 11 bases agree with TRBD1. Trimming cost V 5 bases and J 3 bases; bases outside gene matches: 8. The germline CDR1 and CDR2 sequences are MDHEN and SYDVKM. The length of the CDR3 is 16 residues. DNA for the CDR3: TGTGCCAGCAGTATCCCCTCGGGACAGGGGGACTATGGCTACACCTTC. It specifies CASSIPSGQGDYGYTF.

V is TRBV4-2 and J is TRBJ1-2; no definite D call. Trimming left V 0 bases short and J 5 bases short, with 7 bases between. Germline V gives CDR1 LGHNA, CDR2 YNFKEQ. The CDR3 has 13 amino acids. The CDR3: CASSQDLGYGYTF. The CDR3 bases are TGTGCCAGCAGCCAAGATCTGGGATATGGCTACACCTTC.

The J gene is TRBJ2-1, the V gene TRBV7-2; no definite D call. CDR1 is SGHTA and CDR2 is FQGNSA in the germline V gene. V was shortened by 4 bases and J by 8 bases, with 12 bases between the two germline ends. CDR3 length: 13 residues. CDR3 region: CASSSYRVDEQFF. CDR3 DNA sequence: TGTGCCAGCAGCTCCTATAGGGTGGATGAGCAGTTCTTC. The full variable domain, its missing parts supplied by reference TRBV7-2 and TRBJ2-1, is GAGVSQSPSNKVTEKGKDVELRCDPISGHTALYWYRQSLGQGLEFLIYFQGNSAPDKSGLPSDRFSAERTGGSVSTLTIQRTQQEDSAVYLCASSSYRVDEQFFGPGTRLTVL.

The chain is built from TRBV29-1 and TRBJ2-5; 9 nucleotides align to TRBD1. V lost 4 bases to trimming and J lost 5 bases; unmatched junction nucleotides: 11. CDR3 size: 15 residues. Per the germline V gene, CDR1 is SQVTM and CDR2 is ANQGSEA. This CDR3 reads CSVGDLQGAQETQYF. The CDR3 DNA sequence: TGCAGCGTTGGGGACCTACAGGGGGCGCAGGAGACCCAGTACTTC.

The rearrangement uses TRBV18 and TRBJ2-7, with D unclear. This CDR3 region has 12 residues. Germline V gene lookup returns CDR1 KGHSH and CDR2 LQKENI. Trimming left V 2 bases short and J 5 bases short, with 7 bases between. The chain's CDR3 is CASSPGRNEQYF. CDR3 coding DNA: TGTGCCAGCTCACCAGGGCGTAACGAGCAGTACTTC.

Here the CDR3 reads CASRSAGSGSNEQFF. DNA for the CDR3: TGTGCCAGCAGATCGGCAGGGAGCGGGTCCAATGAGCAGTTCTTC. The genes are TRBV6-1 and TRBJ2-1; tentatively, D is TRBD2 (6 bases). This CDR3 region has 15 residues. CDR1 MNHNS and CDR2 SASEGT come from the germline V gene. V dropped 6 bases and J dropped 6 bases, with 18 bases sitting between them.

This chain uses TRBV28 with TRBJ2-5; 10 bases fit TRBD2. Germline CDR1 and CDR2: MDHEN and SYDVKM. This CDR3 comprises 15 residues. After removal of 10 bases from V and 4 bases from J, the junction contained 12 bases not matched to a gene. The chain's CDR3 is CATSPAGGPVETQYF. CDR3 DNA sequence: TGTGCCACCTCACCAGCGGGAGGGCCCGTAGAGACCCAGTACTTC. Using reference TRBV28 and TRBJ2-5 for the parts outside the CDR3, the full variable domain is DVKVTQSSRYLVKRTGEKVFLECVQDMDHENMFWYRQDPGLGLRLIYFSYDVKMKEKGDIPEGYSVSREKKERFSLILESASTNQTSMYLCATSPAGGPVETQYFGPGTRLLVL.

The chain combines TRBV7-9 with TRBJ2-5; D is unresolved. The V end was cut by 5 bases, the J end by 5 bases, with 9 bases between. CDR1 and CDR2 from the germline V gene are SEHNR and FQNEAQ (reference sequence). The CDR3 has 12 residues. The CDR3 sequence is CASSQLGETQYF. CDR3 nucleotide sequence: TGTGCCAGCAGCCAACTCGGGGAGACCCAGTACTTC. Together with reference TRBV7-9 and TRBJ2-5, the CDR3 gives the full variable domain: DTGVSQNPRHKITKRGQNVTFRCDPISEHNRLYWYRQTLGQGPEFLTYFQNEAQLEKSRLLSDRFSAERPKGSFSTLEIQRTEQGDSAMYLCASSQLGETQYFGPGTRLLVL.

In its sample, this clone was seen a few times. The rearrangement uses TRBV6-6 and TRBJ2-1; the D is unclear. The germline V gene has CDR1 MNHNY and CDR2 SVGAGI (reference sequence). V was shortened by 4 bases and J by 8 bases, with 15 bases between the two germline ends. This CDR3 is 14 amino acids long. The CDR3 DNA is TGTGCCAGCAGTTCGAACTTTCGTACCCATGAGCAGTTCTTC. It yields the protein CASSSNFRTHEQFF.

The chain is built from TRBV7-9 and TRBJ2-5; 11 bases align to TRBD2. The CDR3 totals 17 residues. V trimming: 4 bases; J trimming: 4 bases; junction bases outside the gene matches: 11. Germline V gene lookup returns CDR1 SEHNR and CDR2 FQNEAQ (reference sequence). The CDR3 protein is CASSSSTTSGSRETQYF. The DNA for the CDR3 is TGTGCCAGCAGCTCATCGACAACTAGCGGGAGCCGAGAGACCCAGTACTTC. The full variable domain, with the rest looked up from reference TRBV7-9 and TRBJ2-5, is DTGVSQNPRHKITKRGQNVTFRCDPISEHNRLYWYRQTLGQGPEFLTYFQNEAQLEKSRLLSDRFSAERPKGSFSTLEIQRTEQGDSAMYLCASSSSTTSGSRETQYFGPGTRLLVL.

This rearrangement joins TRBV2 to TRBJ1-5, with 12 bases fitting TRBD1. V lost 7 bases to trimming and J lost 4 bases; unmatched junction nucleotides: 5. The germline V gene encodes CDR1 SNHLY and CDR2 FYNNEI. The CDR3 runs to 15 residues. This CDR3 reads CASNRDRGPNQPQHF. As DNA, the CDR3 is TGTGCCAGCAACCGGGACAGGGGGCCTAATCAGCCCCAGCATTTT.

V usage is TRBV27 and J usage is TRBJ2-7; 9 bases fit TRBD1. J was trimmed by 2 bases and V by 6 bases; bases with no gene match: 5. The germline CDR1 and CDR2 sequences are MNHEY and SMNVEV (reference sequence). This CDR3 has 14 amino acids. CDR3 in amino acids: CASRATGGTYEQYF. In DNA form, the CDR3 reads TGTGCCAGCAGGGCGACAGGGGGGACCTACGAGCAGTACTTC.

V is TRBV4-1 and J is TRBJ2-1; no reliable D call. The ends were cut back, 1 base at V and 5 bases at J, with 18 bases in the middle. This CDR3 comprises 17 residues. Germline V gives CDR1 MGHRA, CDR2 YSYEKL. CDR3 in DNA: TGCGCCAGCAGCCAAGTCAATTTGATAACATACGACAATGAGCAGTTCTTC. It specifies CASSQVNLITYDNEQFF.

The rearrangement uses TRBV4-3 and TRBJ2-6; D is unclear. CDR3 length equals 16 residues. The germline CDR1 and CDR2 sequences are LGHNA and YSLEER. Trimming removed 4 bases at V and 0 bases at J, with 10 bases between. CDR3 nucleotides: TGCGCCAGCAGCCTCGAGGCTAGCTCTGGGGCCAACGTCCTGACTTTC. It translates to CASSLEASSGANVLTF.

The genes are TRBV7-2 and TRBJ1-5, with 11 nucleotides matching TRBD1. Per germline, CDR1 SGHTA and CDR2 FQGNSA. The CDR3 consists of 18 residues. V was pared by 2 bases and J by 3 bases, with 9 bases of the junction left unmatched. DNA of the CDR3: TGTGCCAGCAGCTTATTCGGACAGGGGGCTGGGAACAATCAGCCCCAGCATTTT. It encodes CASSLFGQGAGNNQPQHF. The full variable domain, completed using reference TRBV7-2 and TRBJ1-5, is GAGVSQSPSNKVTEKGKDVELRCDPISGHTALYWYRQSLGQGLEFLIYFQGNSAPDKSGLPSDRFSAERTGGSVSTLTIQRTQQEDSAVYLCASSLFGQGAGNNQPQHFGDGTRLSIL.

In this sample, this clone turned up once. CDR3 sequence reads: CASSYSLGRDQPQHF. In DNA, the CDR3 is TGTGCCAGCAGTTACTCGTTGGGGAGGGATCAGCCCCAGCATTTT. The chain has TRBV6-6 and TRBJ1-5; D gene ambiguous. Trimming left V 0 bases short and J 5 bases short, with 11 bases between. Germline V gives CDR1 MNHNY, CDR2 SVGAGI (reference sequence). There are 15 residues in the CDR3.

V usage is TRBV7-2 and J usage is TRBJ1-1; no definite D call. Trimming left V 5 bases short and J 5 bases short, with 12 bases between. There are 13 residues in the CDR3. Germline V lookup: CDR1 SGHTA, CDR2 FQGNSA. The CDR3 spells CASSPLLGTEAFF. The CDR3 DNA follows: TGTGCCAGCAGCCCCCTTCTAGGGACTGAAGCTTTCTTT.